The 10 T cell receptor beta chains below all came from one sample that was sequenced in a study of patients and donors after allogeneic stem cell transplantation. TCRdb reprocessed the RT-PCR reads via MiXCR and lists one record per CDR3 protein. The table has approximately 170,000 distinct CDR3 sequences, 20% to 25% seen once. The material sequenced was blood, either unsorted or a sorted T cell fraction (not recorded which). These receptors were obtained from a human donor who was either an allogeneic HSCT recipient or a stem cell or donor lymphocyte infusion donor (not recorded which). It is not recorded whose cells these are; they may come from a transplant donor.

This clonotype was observed a few times. This sequence joins TRBV12-3 or TRBV12-4 and TRBJ1-4; 8 positions match TRBD1. This CDR3 has 14 amino acids. Trimming cost V 6 bases and J 5 bases; bases outside gene matches: 5. The CDR3 region is CASSTRQGNEKLFF. In DNA, the CDR3 is TGTGCCAGCAGCACTAGACAGGGGAATGAAAAACTGTTTTTT.

The V call is TRBV6-5, the J call TRBJ2-3, with a possible D match to TRBD1 (6 bases). This CDR3 comprises 15 residues. V was cut by 1 base and J by 1 base, with 9 bases left in between. Germline-derived CDR1 and CDR2 are MNHEY and SVGAGI. The CDR3 loop is CASSYWGQRTDTQYF. In DNA, the CDR3 is TGTGCCAGCAGTTACTGGGGACAACGCACAGATACGCAGTATTTT.

This clonotype showed up many times. Written as DNA, the CDR3 is TGTGCCAGCAGCGTACAACAGGGTGACACTGAAGCTTTCTTT. Protein: CASSVQQGDTEAFF. The V gene is TRBV9, the J gene TRBJ1-1, with D perhaps matching TRBD1 (6 bases). The length of the CDR3 is 14 residues. V was clipped by 1 base and J by 3 bases, with 10 bases between them. Germline-derived CDR1 and CDR2 are SGDLS and YYNGEE.

This chain joins TRBV5-1 and TRBJ2-2; D unresolved. Germline CDR1 reads SGHRS; CDR2 reads YFSETQ. Trimming cost V 2 bases and J 1 base, with 3 bases left between them. CDR3 length: 13 amino acids. The CDR3 is CASSFGNTGELFF. The CDR3, as DNA: TGCGCCAGCAGCTTCGGGAACACCGGGGAGCTGTTTTTT.

CDR3 coding DNA: TGTGCCAGCAGCTTAGACGTGTCAGCTTCTGGGGCCAACGTCCTGACTTTC. Translating gives CASSLDVSASGANVLTF. The gene calls are TRBV7-8 and TRBJ2-6, with no clear D. The CDR3 spans 17 residues. CDR1 is SGHVS, CDR2 FQNEAQ, per germline. V dropped 1 base and J dropped 1 base, with 11 bases sitting between them. Filled out from reference TRBV7-8 and TRBJ2-6, the complete variable domain reads GAGVSQSPRYKVAKRGQDVALRCDPISGHVSLFWYQQALGQGPEFLTYFQNEAQLDKSGLPSDRFFAERPEGSVSTLKIQRTQQEDSAVYLCASSLDVSASGANVLTFGAGSRLTVL.

This clonotype has only a few counts. The chain links TRBV5-1 to TRBJ1-2, with 8 bases matching TRBD1. Unmatched junction bases numbered 4, after V lost 2 bases and J lost 4 bases. Germline V CDR1 and CDR2: SGHRS, YFSETQ. The CDR3 spans 14 residues. CDR3 bases: TGCGCCAGCAGCTTCAGGACAGGGCTCTATGGCTACACCTTC. Protein sequence: CASSFRTGLYGYTF.

V gene TRBV7-2 combines with J gene TRBJ1-3; no clear D gene. Germline V gene data show CDR1 as SGHTA and CDR2 as FQGNSA. This CDR3 has 13 amino acids. V was trimmed by 6 bases and J by 0 bases, leaving 6 bases between them. In DNA form, the CDR3 reads TGTGCCAGCAGACAAGGCTCTGGAAACACCATATATTTT. Its protein is CASRQGSGNTIYF.

CDR3 DNA sequence: TGCAGTGCAGGGGGGGGACGCAGCACTGAAGCTTTCTTT. It is translated as CSAGGGRSTEAFF. The chain links TRBV20-1 to TRBJ1-1; a weak D match, TRBD1 (6 bases). The CDR3 has 13 residues. Germline values: CDR1 DFQATT, CDR2 SNEGSKA (reference sequence). V was pared by 6 bases and J by 4 bases, with 15 bases between.

Notes on this clonotype: The CDR3 does not end in the conserved phenylalanine or tryptophan, so this is likely a read error. The chain is built from TRBV5-1 and TRBJ2-5; D not certain. Germline CDR1 is SGHRS and CDR2 is YFSETQ. Trimming took 2 bases from V and 4 from J, leaving 6 bases between them. This CDR3 has 12 amino acids. As DNA, the CDR3 is TGCGCCAGCAGCTTTGCCCCAGAGACCCAGTACCTC. Protein sequence: CASSFAPETQYL.

Here the CDR3 reads CSAGGSGGYEQYF. DNA of the CDR3: TGCAGTGCCGGGGGTTCAGGGGGCTACGAGCAGTACTTC. This chain links TRBV20-1 with TRBJ2-7, with a possible D match to TRBD1 (7 bases). This CDR3 comprises 13 residues. Germline V lookup: CDR1 DFQATT, CDR2 SNEGSKA (reference sequence). Trimming removed 6 bases from V and 3 bases from J, with 15 bases in between.